This T cell receptor beta chain was recovered during a study of CD8 T cells in Susac syndrome (dated by TCRdb to about 2019). About the full investigation: Among the Susac syndrome patients who were sequenced, clinically active disease was present in roughly six and clinical remission was observed in fewer than 10. Whether CD8+ T cell activation and differentiation in Susac syndrome was antigen driven was tested using repertoire sequencing. At blood withdrawal, Susac syndrome patients were therapy-naive, treated with corticosteroids (with IVIg additionally given to some), or treated with IVIg alone. General study outcomes and caveats: No clonal expansion was detected in the CD4+ T cell repertoire of Susac syndrome patients. The number of individuals in the TCR sequencing and HLA analysis was recognized as being relatively small.

In its sample, this clonotype was seen once. The antigen it binds to is not known. No base qualities exist here, and no much larger clone lies one base off it. One read alone lends weak support. High-throughput TCR beta sequencing profiled peripheral blood CD8+ and CD4+ T cells from healthy donors, Susac syndrome patients and multiple sclerosis patients. The Susac syndrome patients fulfilled recently defined diagnostic criteria for either definite or probable disease. CD8+ TEMRA cells were enriched by FACS, while bulk CD8+ and CD4+ T cells were purified by magnetic negative isolation. Blood was collected in EDTA tubes and processed within 24 hours, with PBMCs isolated through density gradient centrifugation. PBMCs intended for TCR sequencing were cryopreserved in liquid nitrogen and were subsequently thawed in a 37 degrees C water bath. Purity of sorted or isolated CD4+, CD8+ and CD8+ TEMRA cells was at least 90%.

RNA was extracted with the RNeasy kit and 0.5 to 1 ug was reverse transcribed using random hexamers. The immunoSEQ multiplex PCR assay, which covers 54 Vbeta and 13 Jbeta segments, was used to amplify TCR beta CDR3 regions. To correct PCR amplification bias, a synthetic template baseline was used for both primer optimization and computational correction. As for the authors' bioinformatics: Reads were annotated to V, D and J genes according to IMGT and were analyzed with immunoSEQ Analyzer, with only productive sequences retained. Clonality was calculated as one minus the Shannon entropy normalized by log2 of the number of productive unique sequences. For each patient and control, public and private clones were evaluated within the 100 most prevalent clones. Clones were defined as Susac-specific if absent from the healthy and MS cohorts, from around 1,000 published viral clones and from other ImmuneACCESS disease sequences. TCRdb redid the processing of the public reads, applying fastp at Q25 and MiXCR, and retained in-frame beta chains. Rows with a matching CDR3 protein are joined into one entry that keeps the most common DNA and genes. None of the V and J calls come from the authors' own analysis; TCRdb made them. The sample data list around 200,000 distinct CDR3 sequences, and just under 95% of these were observed just once. 0.085% to 0.1% of the sample comes from the top ten.

The CDR3 spans 16 residues, from the cysteine through the phenylalanine. Left in the record is the CDR3 DNA by itself, 48 bases read in frame from the first base. Deletion took 1 base off V and 0 bases off J, with a span of 15 bases between the germline ends. The germline V gene (reference sequence) sets CDR1 to DFQATT and CDR2 to SNEGSKA. Specimen: CD4+ T cells from PBMCs. The chain is assembled from TRBV20-1 and TRBJ1-2; the D gene is perhaps TRBD1, from 6 matching bases. The receptor was isolated from a human donor with Susac syndrome. The CDR3 corresponds to CSARAIRGPTNYGYTF. The DNA sequence is as follows: TGCAGTGCTAGAGCGATCAGGGGACCCACTAACTATGGCTACACCTTC.